This is a list of T cell receptor beta chains from one sample in a study of T cells after yellow fever vaccination. Via MiXCR, TCRdb re-called the 5' RACE reads, giving one row per CDR3 protein. The table includes about 170,000 distinct CDR3 sequences, about 10% detected once. Sample: CD8+ T cells sorted from PBMCs, taken 15 days after the yellow fever booster vaccination. The receptors originated from a man aged 18 to 30 who received the YFV17D yellow fever vaccine. The CDR3 runs from the conserved cysteine through the conserved F or W. Fields, in order: clone size, J gene, V gene, D gene, CDR3 DNA, CDR3 protein. The D gene is left open where the match is weak. Expanded clones get a size class; other rows say once, few or many, or leave the size out.

clone size: few
J gene: TRBJ2-3
V gene: TRBV10-3
D gene: NA
CDR3 DNA: TGTGCCATCAGTGTTAACGGAAACACAGATACGCAGTATTTT
CDR3 protein: CAISVNGNTDTQYF

clone size: NA
J gene: TRBJ2-1
V gene: TRBV30
D gene: NA
CDR3 DNA: TGTGCCTGGAGTGTTGGCCTAGAAGGTAATGAGCAGTTCTTC
CDR3 protein: CAWSVGLEGNEQFF

clone size: NA
J gene: TRBJ2-7
V gene: TRBV19
D gene: TRBD1
CDR3 DNA: TGTGCCAGTAGTATCGGACAGGGGGTCTGGAACGAGCAGTACTTC
CDR3 protein: CASSIGQGVWNEQYF

clone size: few
J gene: TRBJ2-5
V gene: TRBV12-3/TRBV12-4
D gene: NA
CDR3 DNA: TGTGCCAGCAGTTCCCCCGGGGAGACCCAGTACTTC
CDR3 protein: CASSSPGETQYF

clone size: few
J gene: TRBJ2-2
V gene: TRBV4-1
D gene: NA
CDR3 DNA: TGCGCCAGCAGTCAACAGGGGGGCGCGGGGACTAGGGGGAACACCGGGGAGCTGTTTTTT
CDR3 protein: CASSQQGGAGTRGNTGELFF

clone size: many
J gene: TRBJ2-6
V gene: TRBV10-3
D gene: TRBD1
CDR3 DNA: TGTGCCATCAGCGGGACAGGGCAAGGTGGGGCCAACGTCCTGACTTTC
CDR3 protein: CAISGTGQGGANVLTF

clone size: NA
J gene: TRBJ1-1
V gene: TRBV20-1
D gene: NA
CDR3 DNA: TGCAGTGCTAGAGATCTTCGGGCTGAAGCTTTCTTT
CDR3 protein: CSARDLRAEAFF

clone size: NA
J gene: TRBJ2-3
V gene: TRBV12-5
D gene: NA
CDR3 DNA: TGTGCTAGTGGCTCGGGGGGCACAGATACGCAGTATTTT
CDR3 protein: CASGSGGTDTQYF

clone size: many
J gene: TRBJ1-1
V gene: TRBV5-1
D gene: TRBD1
CDR3 DNA: TGCGCCAGCAGCTCGGACAGGGGGGCGCGAAAAAGGGCTGAAGCTTTCTTT
CDR3 protein: CASSSDRGARKRAEAFF

clone size: NA
J gene: TRBJ1-1
V gene: TRBV25-1
D gene: NA
CDR3 DNA: TGTGCCAGCAGTGAATTCTCACAGGGAAGTGAAGCTTTCTTT
CDR3 protein: CASSEFSQGSEAFF

clone size: many
J gene: TRBJ2-1
V gene: TRBV21-1
D gene: NA
CDR3 DNA: TGTGCCAGCAGCAAAGAGGGGGGAACCTCCTACAATGAGCAGTTCTTC
CDR3 protein: CASSKEGGTSYNEQFF

clone size: few
J gene: TRBJ1-5
V gene: TRBV27
D gene: TRBD1
CDR3 DNA: TGTGCCAGCAGTCCGGCCCGGACAGGGGGCGATCAGCCCCAGCATTTT
CDR3 protein: CASSPARTGGDQPQHF

clone size: many
J gene: TRBJ2-3
V gene: TRBV27
D gene: NA
CDR3 DNA: TGTGCCAGCAGTTTATGGCCCCCAGGGGCAGATATCACAGATACGCAGTATTTT
CDR3 protein: CASSLWPPGADITDTQYF

clone size: few
J gene: TRBJ2-2
V gene: TRBV9
D gene: TRBD1
CDR3 DNA: TGTGCCAGCAGCGCCTCAGGGGGCAGGGCCGGGGAGCTGTTTTTT
CDR3 protein: CASSASGGRAGELFF

clone size: many
J gene: TRBJ2-7
V gene: TRBV5-1
D gene: NA
CDR3 DNA: TGCGCCAGCAGACCTAGCGACGCCTACGAGCAGTACTTC
CDR3 protein: CASRPSDAYEQYF

clone size: NA
J gene: TRBJ2-5
V gene: TRBV5-6
D gene: NA
CDR3 DNA: TGTGCCAGCAGGCGAAATGTCCAGGGGCGACAAGAGACCCAGTACTTC
CDR3 protein: CASRRNVQGRQETQYF

clone size: few
J gene: TRBJ2-1
V gene: TRBV18
D gene: NA
CDR3 DNA: TGTGCCAGCTCCCCATCCGGGGAACCCTCCTACAATGAGCAGTTCTTC
CDR3 protein: CASSPSGEPSYNEQFF

clone size: few
J gene: TRBJ1-1
V gene: TRBV28
D gene: NA
CDR3 DNA: TGTGCCAGCAGTTTAGTCAGGGCCACTGAAGCTTTCTTT
CDR3 protein: CASSLVRATEAFF

clone size: many
J gene: TRBJ2-2
V gene: TRBV27
D gene: NA
CDR3 DNA: TGTGCCAGCAGTTTTGGAGAGGCCGGGGAGCTGTTTTTT
CDR3 protein: CASSFGEAGELFF

clone size: few
J gene: TRBJ1-2
V gene: TRBV11-2
D gene: NA
CDR3 DNA: TGTGCCAGCAGCTTAGATCAGGGCTTCTATGGCTACACCTTC
CDR3 protein: CASSLDQGFYGYTF